These T cell receptor beta chains were read from a single sample in a study of T cell repertoires in cytomegalovirus infection. TCRdb called the reads again in MiXCR, with one record for every CDR3 protein. The profile shows roughly 160,000 distinct CDR3 sequences, about 20% of them singletons. Their target antigens are unknown. Source: CD8+ T cells from cultured PBMCs, taken from culture after CMV antigen stimulation. Source of these receptors: a human donor in good health (CMV status not recorded). Some clones in this sample may be carry-over from other donors' samples. Both conserved end residues are part of each CDR3. A D gene is named only where the DNA matches it firmly. Only some rows state a clone size, as once, few, many or a class for expanded clones.

v_gene: TRBV11-2
j_gene: TRBJ2-7
d_gene: TRBD1
abundance: -
CDR3aa: CASSSGRDRGIYEQYF
CDR3nt: TGTGCCAGCAGCTCGGGCCGGGACAGGGGGATCTACGAGCAGTACTTC

v_gene: TRBV7-9
j_gene: TRBJ1-1
d_gene: TRBD1
abundance: -
CDR3aa: CASSPKDTGGRTEAFF
CDR3nt: TGTGCCAGCAGCCCTAAAGATACAGGGGGCAGAACTGAAGCTTTCTTT

v_gene: TRBV7-9
j_gene: TRBJ2-1
d_gene: -
abundance: few
CDR3aa: CASSLEVGGPENNEQFF
CDR3nt: TGTGCCAGCAGCTTAGAGGTGGGGGGGCCTGAAAACAATGAGCAGTTCTTC

v_gene: TRBV4-1
j_gene: TRBJ2-6
d_gene: -
abundance: few
CDR3aa: CASSQALGFTGTGGSGANVLTF
CDR3nt: TGCGCCAGCAGCCAAGCACTAGGGTTCACCGGGACCGGAGGCTCTGGGGCCAACGTCCTGACTTTC

v_gene: TRBV11-3
j_gene: TRBJ1-1
d_gene: -
abundance: many
CDR3aa: CASSPRGTANTEAFF
CDR3nt: TGTGCCAGCAGCCCGCGAGGGACGGCGAACACTGAAGCTTTCTTT

v_gene: TRBV19
j_gene: TRBJ1-5
d_gene: -
abundance: few
CDR3aa: CASTGVVALKSNQPQHF
CDR3nt: TGTGCCAGTACCGGGGTCGTCGCTCTCAAAAGCAATCAGCCCCAGCATTTT

v_gene: TRBV12-3/TRBV12-4
j_gene: TRBJ2-3
d_gene: -
abundance: few
CDR3aa: CASSLGGFRGDTQYF
CDR3nt: TGTGCCAGCAGTTTGGGGGGCTTTCGGGGAGATACGCAGTATTTT

v_gene: TRBV7-8
j_gene: TRBJ2-5
d_gene: -
abundance: few
CDR3aa: CASSPLDSGGEETQYF
CDR3nt: TGTGCCAGCAGCCCACTGGACAGTGGAGGGGAGGAGACCCAGTACTTC

v_gene: TRBV28
j_gene: TRBJ1-1
d_gene: -
abundance: many
CDR3aa: CASASGSPEAFF
CDR3nt: TGTGCCAGCGCTTCCGGTTCCCCTGAAGCTTTCTTT

v_gene: TRBV12-3/TRBV12-4
j_gene: TRBJ1-1
d_gene: -
abundance: -
CDR3aa: CASNAQGPTEAFF
CDR3nt: TGTGCCAGCAATGCACAGGGCCCCACTGAAGCTTTCTTT

v_gene: TRBV5-1
j_gene: TRBJ1-1
d_gene: -
abundance: few
CDR3aa: CASSTDKERGTEAFF
CDR3nt: TGCGCCAGCAGCACCGACAAAGAAAGGGGCACTGAAGCTTTCTTT

v_gene: TRBV7-8
j_gene: TRBJ2-7
d_gene: -
abundance: -
CDR3aa: CASSLAGFYEQYF
CDR3nt: TGTGCCAGCAGCTTAGCAGGGTTCTACGAGCAGTACTTC

v_gene: TRBV12-3/TRBV12-4
j_gene: TRBJ1-1
d_gene: -
abundance: -
CDR3aa: CASRGGALNTEAFF
CDR3nt: TGTGCCAGCAGGGGCGGGGCCCTGAACACTGAAGCTTTCTTT

v_gene: TRBV12-3/TRBV12-4
j_gene: TRBJ1-2
d_gene: -
abundance: -
CDR3aa: CASSPSPTYNYGYTF
CDR3nt: TGTGCCAGCAGCCCCTCCCCGACATATAACTATGGCTACACCTTC

v_gene: TRBV9
j_gene: TRBJ2-7
d_gene: -
abundance: -
CDR3aa: CASSGDQSGKVYEQYF
CDR3nt: TGTGCCAGCAGCGGAGACCAATCCGGGAAGGTCTACGAGCAGTACTTC

v_gene: TRBV12-3/TRBV12-4
j_gene: TRBJ1-3
d_gene: -
abundance: few
CDR3aa: CASAGNTIYF
CDR3nt: TGTGCCAGTGCTGGAAACACCATATATTTT

v_gene: TRBV28
j_gene: TRBJ1-1
d_gene: TRBD1
abundance: -
CDR3aa: CASSLFSGDSEAFF
CDR3nt: TGTGCCAGCAGTTTATTTAGCGGGGACAGTGAAGCTTTCTTT

v_gene: TRBV12-3/TRBV12-4
j_gene: TRBJ1-2
d_gene: TRBD1
abundance: few
CDR3aa: CASSQGQAALNYGYTF
CDR3nt: TGTGCCAGCAGCCAGGGACAGGCCGCCTTAAACTATGGCTACACCTTC

v_gene: TRBV6-2/TRBV6-3
j_gene: TRBJ2-3
d_gene: TRBD2
abundance: -
CDR3aa: CASSYGPGLAVTDTQYF
CDR3nt: TGTGCCAGCAGTTACGGTCCCGGACTAGCGGTAACAGATACGCAGTATTTT

v_gene: TRBV6-6
j_gene: TRBJ2-1
d_gene: TRBD1
abundance: few
CDR3aa: CASSYAGGYNEQFF
CDR3nt: TGTGCCAGCAGTTACGCAGGGGGTTACAATGAGCAGTTCTTC

v_gene: TRBV7-6
j_gene: TRBJ2-7
d_gene: -
abundance: -
CDR3aa: CASSLEQSYEQYF
CDR3nt: TGTGCCAGCAGCTTAGAGCAAAGCTACGAGCAGTACTTC

v_gene: TRBV7-9
j_gene: TRBJ2-2
d_gene: -
abundance: few
CDR3aa: CASSPGGGADTGELFF
CDR3nt: TGTGCCAGCAGCCCCGGAGGGGGCGCGGACACCGGGGAGCTGTTTTTT

v_gene: TRBV7-2
j_gene: TRBJ1-4
d_gene: -
abundance: few
CDR3aa: CASSSTDSNEKLFF
CDR3nt: TGTGCCAGCAGCAGTACAGATTCTAATGAAAAACTGTTTTTT

v_gene: TRBV7-6
j_gene: TRBJ1-6
d_gene: -
abundance: few
CDR3aa: CASSLRRGFNSPLHF
CDR3nt: TGTGCCAGCAGCTTACGGCGGGGCTTCAATTCACCCCTCCACTTT

v_gene: TRBV7-2
j_gene: TRBJ2-1
d_gene: TRBD2
abundance: few
CDR3aa: CASSYGTSGGINNEQFF
CDR3nt: TGTGCCAGCAGCTACGGGACTAGCGGGGGTATTAACAATGAGCAGTTCTTC

v_gene: TRBV4-1
j_gene: TRBJ2-1
d_gene: -
abundance: few
CDR3aa: CASSQEGTIHPGDEQFF
CDR3nt: TGCGCCAGCAGCCAGGAAGGGACCATCCATCCCGGCGATGAGCAGTTCTTC

v_gene: TRBV7-6
j_gene: TRBJ1-5
d_gene: -
abundance: -
CDR3aa: CASSGRSDQPQHF
CDR3nt: TGTGCCAGCAGCGGGAGATCGGATCAGCCCCAGCATTTT